This T cell receptor (beta chain) was sequenced for a study of T-cell reconstitution after alpha-beta-depleted transplantation in children. Study results and caveats: Once a year had passed after transplant, T-cell counts and diversity came mostly from newly produced T cells. The origin of alpha-beta T cells about two months after transplant was reportedly several hundred expanded graft clones.

Unique molecular identifiers tagged the TCRbeta library. TCRdb called the PCR reads again in MiXCR, with one record for every CDR3 protein. Among hundreds of thousands of distinct CDR3 sequences listed, around 15% were seen once. The germline gives CDR1 ENHRY, CDR2 SYGVKD. Deletions cut 3 bases from V and 7 bases from J, with 15 bases between. This CDR3 has 14 residues. The sample holds a few counts of this clonotype. The antigen is not known. The gene calls are TRBV10-3 and TRBJ1-1, with a weak D call TRBD1 (5 bases). The starting material was PBMCs, mostly from graft donor cells, obtained 360 days after TCRalphabeta/CD19-depleted stem cell transplant. The receptor was derived from a male patient aged 2 to 9 who had a stem cell transplant for acute lymphoblastic leukemia, so the T cells may come from the graft donor. CDR3 amino acids: CAISEVAPQGEAFF. The DNA for the CDR3 is TGTGCCATCAGTGAAGTCGCGCCTCAGGGTGAAGCTTTCTTT.